One and the same sample provided the 18 T cell receptor beta chains below, sequenced in a study of CD8 T cells in ankylosing spondylitis. TCRdb re-derived calls from the 5' RACE reads in MiXCR, one entry per CDR3 protein. The top ten clones hold roughly 4% of a sample with under 250,000 distinct CDR3 sequences, roughly 32% of them seen once. Sequencing input: blood, either unsorted or a sorted T cell fraction (not recorded which). The receptors stem from a male donor with ankylosing spondylitis or in good health (not recorded which).

The rearrangement joins TRBV27 to TRBJ1-5, with a tentative D call TRBD1 (5 bases). The CDR3 totals 14 residues. Germline values: CDR1 MNHEY, CDR2 SMNVEV (reference sequence). V shed 7 bases and J shed 5 bases, with 15 bases lying between them. The CDR3 sequence: CASTTIQGDQPQHF. DNA for the CDR3: TGTGCCAGCACCACGATCCAGGGAGATCAGCCCCAGCATTTT.

V is TRBV28 and J is TRBJ1-4; 8 bases map to TRBD1. CDR1 is MDHEN and CDR2 is SYDVKM in the germline V gene. Unmatched junction bases numbered 11, after V lost 4 bases and J lost 10 bases. This CDR3 region has 15 residues. The CDR3 region is CASSSLDREFPKLFF. The CDR3 DNA reads as TGTGCCAGCAGTTCATTGGACAGGGAATTCCCAAAACTGTTTTTT.

J is TRBJ2-5 and V is TRBV5-1; the match to TRBD1 covers 7 bases. The CDR3 has 15 residues. The germline gives CDR1 SGHRS, CDR2 YFSETQ. V lost 4 bases to trimming and J lost 5 bases; unmatched junction nucleotides: 11. CDR3 bases: TGCGCCAGCAGCCCTAACGACAGGGCCCAGGAGACCCAGTACTTC. It is translated as CASSPNDRAQETQYF.

The chain uses TRBV6-1 and TRBJ1-5; 7 bases match TRBD1. Looked up from germline, CDR1 is MNHNS and CDR2 is SASEGT. V dropped 4 bases and J dropped 4; count of bases not matched to a gene: 4. This CDR3 region has 14 residues. In nucleotides, the CDR3 is TGTGCCAGCAGTGCAACGACAGGGAATCAGCCCCAGCATTTT. Protein sequence: CASSATTGNQPQHF.

The gene calls are TRBV5-1 and TRBJ2-1, with TRBD1 identical over 9 bases. V lost 0 bases and J lost 7; bases outside the gene matches: 8. The CDR3 covers 16 residues. Germline CDR1 and CDR2: SGHRS and YFSETQ. CDR3: CASSLAGQGGRNEQFF. The CDR3 bases are TGCGCCAGCAGCTTGGCGGGACAGGGAGGGCGTAATGAGCAGTTCTTC. The full variable domain, with the rest looked up from reference TRBV5-1 and TRBJ2-1, is KAGVTQTPRYLIKTRGQQVTLSCSPISGHRSVSWYQQTPGQGLQFLFEYFSETQRNKGNFPGRFSGRQFSNSRSEMNVSTLELGDSALYLCASSLAGQGGRNEQFFGPGTRLTVL.

The chain joins TRBV29-1 to TRBJ2-1; D not resolved. The V gene lost 1 base and the J gene lost 6 bases, with 10 bases spanning the gap. The germline V gene has CDR1 SQVTM and CDR2 ANQGSEA. The CDR3 consists of 13 residues. The DNA for the CDR3 is TGCAGCGTTGAAGTATGGGGTCCCAATGAGCAGTTCTTC. This codes for CSVEVWGPNEQFF.

This chain links TRBV29-1 with TRBJ1-1; D is uncertain. The CDR3 runs 11 residues. Trimming cost V 4 bases and J 10 bases, with 13 bases left between them. Germline V gene lookup returns CDR1 SQVTM and CDR2 ANQGSEA. The chain's CDR3 is CSVALLVGAFF. The CDR3 nucleotides are TGCAGCGTTGCTTTATTAGTCGGAGCTTTCTTT.

This clonotype was detected a few times. The chain has TRBV6-5 and TRBJ2-7, with a tentative D call TRBD2 (6 bases). Germline V lookup: CDR1 MNHEY, CDR2 SVGAGI. Trimming took 0 bases from V and 3 from J, leaving 12 bases between them. The CDR3 runs 15 residues. The CDR3 sequence is CASSYSKEGIYEQYF. CDR3 DNA sequence: TGTGCCAGCAGTTACTCGAAGGAGGGTATCTACGAGCAGTACTTC.

The chain employs TRBV7-9 and TRBJ2-7; D unclear. Germline V lookup: CDR1 SEHNR, CDR2 FQNEAQ (reference sequence). The CDR3 has 14 amino acids. V was trimmed by 6 bases and J by 0 bases, leaving 12 bases between them. Here the CDR3 DNA reads TGTGCCAGCAGTGAGTCTGGGATCTCCTACGAGCAGTACTTC. It is translated as CASSESGISYEQYF.

Only a few counts were recorded for this clonotype. This chain uses TRBV20-1 with TRBJ2-2; D not resolved. The CDR3 totals 14 residues. The V gene's germline CDR1 is DFQATT and CDR2 SNEGSKA (reference sequence). The ends were cut back, 3 bases at V and 0 bases at J, with 8 bases in the middle. This CDR3 reads CSASPGSNTGELFF. CDR3 bases: TGCAGTGCTAGTCCTGGGTCGAACACCGGGGAGCTGTTTTTT.

This clonotype has only a few counts. V and J are TRBV19 and TRBJ1-5; no clear D gene. This CDR3 is 13 amino acids long. V lost 5 bases and J 6 bases, leaving 11 bases between the germline ends. CDR1 LNHDA and CDR2 SQIVND come from the germline V gene (reference sequence). Here the CDR3 DNA reads TGTGCCAGTAGTCCTTCCGCAAGTCAGCCCCAGCATTTT. Protein sequence: CASSPSASQPQHF.

This clonotype occurred a few times. The V call is TRBV12-3 or TRBV12-4, the J call TRBJ2-1, with 8 bases lining up with TRBD1. The CDR3 sequence is 15 residues long. The V segment lost 6 bases and the J segment 12 bases; nucleotides outside the gene matches: 16. The CDR3 coding sequence is TGTGCCAGCAGCTCGGCCGCCCAGTTAGGGACAGGGCAGTTCTTC. Its protein product is CASSSAAQLGTGQFF.

The V call is TRBV12-3 or TRBV12-4, the J call TRBJ2-5; the D is unclear. V lost 7 bases, J lost 2 bases, and 20 bases lay in between. The CDR3 has 16 residues. The DNA of the CDR3 is TGTGCCAGCACCTTACTCTCTGGGAAACCTCAAGAGACCCAGTACTTC. It specifies CASTLLSGKPQETQYF.

This clonotype was picked up a small number of times. The genes are TRBV18 and TRBJ2-1; D is uncertain. CDR3 size: 14 residues. Germline V lookup: CDR1 KGHSH, CDR2 LQKENI. Trimming cost V 6 bases and J 0 bases, with 9 bases left between them. The CDR3: CASSRANSYNEQFF. In DNA, the CDR3 is TGTGCCAGCTCCCGGGCCAACTCCTACAATGAGCAGTTCTTC.

V and J are TRBV20-1 and TRBJ2-3; 7 bases are a match to TRBD2. This CDR3 spans 14 amino acids. Germline CDR1 DFQATT, CDR2 SNEGSKA (reference sequence). V gave up 8 bases and J gave up 2 bases; unmatched junction bases: 10. Written as DNA, the CDR3 is TGCAGTAAAATAAGCGGGGTACCCACAGATACGCAGTATTTT. Protein sequence: CSKISGVPTDTQYF.

This clonotype was seen repeatedly, ten times or more. This chain joins TRBV20-1 and TRBJ2-1, with a tentative D call TRBD1 (6 bases). Germline V gene data show CDR1 as DFQATT and CDR2 as SNEGSKA (reference sequence). This CDR3 contains 14 residues. V lost 8 bases to trimming and J lost 2 bases, with 16 bases between them. CDR3 in DNA: TGCAGTATCAGTCTCAGGGGCGCCTACAATGAGCAGTTCTTC. Translated: CSISLRGAYNEQFF.

The chain is built from TRBV7-6 and TRBJ2-5; unclear D gene. This CDR3 is 15 amino acids long. With 5 bases removed from V and 2 bases from J, the gap between germline ends came to 15 bases. Germline loops: CDR1 SGHVS, CDR2 FNYEAQ. The CDR3 sequence is CASSRWAAIQETQYF. Written as DNA, the CDR3 is TGTGCCAGCAGCCGCTGGGCAGCGATACAAGAGACCCAGTACTTC. Filled out from reference TRBV7-6 and TRBJ2-5, the complete variable domain reads GAGVSQSPRYKVTKRGQDVALRCDPISGHVSLYWYRQALGQGPEFLTYFNYEAQQDKSGLPNDRFSAERPEGSISTLTIQRTEQRDSAMYRCASSRWAAIQETQYFGPGTRLLVL.

The V and J genes are TRBV20-1 and TRBJ1-2; tentative D call: TRBD1 (6 bases). V was pared by 0 bases and J by 4 bases, with 15 bases between. The CDR3 spans 15 residues. Per germline, CDR1 DFQATT and CDR2 SNEGSKA (reference sequence). The chain's CDR3 is CSARDSGGVGYGYTF. The CDR3 DNA is TGCAGTGCTAGAGATTCGGGGGGCGTTGGCTATGGCTACACCTTC.